The TCR beta chain described here comes from a study of cytomegalovirus exposure and HLA in healthy donors. General study results and limits: Relative to the approximately 660-donor mean, N-insertions were reportedly fewer in an Asian-associated ancestry cluster in a later analysis. The authors later found TCR association rates varying by HLA locus, with DRB1 most and HLA-C fewest.

On this clone itself: Its antigen is not identified.

CDR1 LNHDA and CDR2 SQIVND come from the germline V gene (reference sequence). V trimming: 4 bases; J trimming: 2 bases; junction bases outside the gene matches: 11. The CDR3 contains 18 residues. PCR primers comprised 60 Vbeta and 13 Jbeta primers. Libraries were prepared by immunoSEQ multiplex PCR; TCRdb keeps only in-frame clonotypes and omits some of them. The top ten hold 4.9% of the sample, which has more than 110,000 clones, 60% to 80% seen once. The chain links TRBV19 to TRBJ1-1; 12 bases line up with TRBD1. The clonotype comes from a woman in her fifties or sixties in good health and CMV-seronegative. Input material: PBMCs. The CDR3 loop reads CASSNLSPGQGANTEAFF. In nucleotides, the CDR3 is TGTGCCAGTAGTAACCTGTCCCCGGGACAGGGGGCAAACACTGAAGCTTTCTTT.